The T cell receptor (beta chain) described here comes from a study of B cell selection in AIRE deficiency (dated by TCRdb to about 2019). Context from the whole study: TCRbeta repertoires of sorted blood CD4+ conventional T cells and regulatory T cells were compared between AIRE-deficient patients and healthy controls. The TCR-sequenced cohort comprised five AIRE-deficient APECED patients and five healthy control donors.

Beyond this particular receptor, the publication reports: Shared Treg sequences had shorter CDR3s, reflecting a bias toward rearrangements with few non-templated nucleotide insertions. Roughly 30% of the Treg TCRbeta sequences shared among healthy donors were found in patient Tconv cells, which suggests that Treg-biased clones were diverted into the Tconv compartment. Among fewer than 4,000 shared Treg TCRbeta sequences, less than 40% were shared exclusively by healthy donors and approximately 9.3% exclusively by patients, which suggests that Treg selection is less efficient in the absence of AIRE. Only TCRbeta chains were sequenced, and under 45% of shared healthy-donor Treg sequences were also present in healthy Tconv cells, possibly due to differing TCRalpha chains. Tconv and Treg cells from AIRE-deficient patients showed TCRBV gene usage, CDR3 length and TCR diversity similar to those of healthy donors.

Points on this clone: What this receptor recognizes is not known. Base qualities were left out, and no much larger clone turns up one base away.

CD4+CD127+ cells were sorted as the conventional CD4 T cell population. Control samples came from healthy donors unrelated to the patients. Tconv and Treg cells for TCRbeta sequencing were sorted on a FACSAria flow cytometer. Sorted cells were collected into 5-ml round-bottom polystyrene tubes, and dry cell pellets were frozen at -80°C before sequencing. Counted from cysteine to phenylalanine, this CDR3 has 16 amino acids. This entry keeps only the CDR3 DNA: 48 bases, framed from base 1. According to the germline V gene, CDR1 reads KGHSH and CDR2 reads LQKENI. Trimming takes 0 bases from V and 0 bases from J, and the germline ends sit 9 bases apart. The immunoSEQ platform was used to sequence the TCRbeta chain. Under the source paper's analysis protocol: Pooled conventional T cell repertoires yielded 120,000 or so distinct in-frame TCRbeta sequences from patients and about 1.3x10^5 from healthy donors. Public Treg TCRbeta sequences were defined as those shared by two or more individuals and were then searched for in Tconv repertoires. Differences between groups were assessed using Mann-Whitney U tests with Bonferroni-Dunn correction in GraphPad Prism 7.03. Imported from immuneACCESS, the table was reduced by TCRdb to in-frame sequences with V and J called. These copies leave out some clones; in studies compared against another copy, an unresolved V gene accounts for under half, and the cause of the remainder is not known. For V, J and clone size, that table is used; D and trimming come from the DNA. This sample holds about 27,000 clones; around 95% were observed only once. The ten largest clones take up roughly 0.26% of the sample.

The sequence derives from a human donor in good health. The sequenced material came from CD4+CD127+ conventional T cells sorted from PBMCs. Here the chain combines TRBV18 and TRBJ1-5; no D gene can be assigned with confidence. The bases are TGTGCCAGCTCACCACCGACCCAGATTAGCAATCAGCCCCAGCATTTT. Its translation is CASSPPTQISNQPQHF.